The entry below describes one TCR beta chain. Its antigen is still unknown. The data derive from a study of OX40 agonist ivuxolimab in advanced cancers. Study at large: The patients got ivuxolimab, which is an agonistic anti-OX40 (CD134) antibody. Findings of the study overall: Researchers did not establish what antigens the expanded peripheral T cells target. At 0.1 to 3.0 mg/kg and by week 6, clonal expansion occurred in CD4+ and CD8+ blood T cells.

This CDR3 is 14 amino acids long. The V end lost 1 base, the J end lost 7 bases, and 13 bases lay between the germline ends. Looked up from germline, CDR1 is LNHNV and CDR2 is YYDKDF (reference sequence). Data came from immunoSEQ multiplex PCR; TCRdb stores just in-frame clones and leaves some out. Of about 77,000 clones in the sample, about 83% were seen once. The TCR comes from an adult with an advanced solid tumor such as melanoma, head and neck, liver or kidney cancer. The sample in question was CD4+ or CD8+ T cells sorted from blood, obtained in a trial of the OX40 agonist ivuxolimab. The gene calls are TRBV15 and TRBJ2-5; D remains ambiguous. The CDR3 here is CATSRGSSDGTQYF. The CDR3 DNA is TGTGCCACCAGCAGAGGGAGTTCGGACGGGACCCAGTACTTC. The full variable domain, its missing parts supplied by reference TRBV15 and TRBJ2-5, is DAMVIQNPRYQVTQFGKPVTLSCSQTLNHNVMYWYQQKSSQAPKLLFHYYDKDFNNEADTPDNFQSRRPNTSFCFLDIRSPGLGDTAMYLCATSRGSSDGTQYFGPGTRLLVL.